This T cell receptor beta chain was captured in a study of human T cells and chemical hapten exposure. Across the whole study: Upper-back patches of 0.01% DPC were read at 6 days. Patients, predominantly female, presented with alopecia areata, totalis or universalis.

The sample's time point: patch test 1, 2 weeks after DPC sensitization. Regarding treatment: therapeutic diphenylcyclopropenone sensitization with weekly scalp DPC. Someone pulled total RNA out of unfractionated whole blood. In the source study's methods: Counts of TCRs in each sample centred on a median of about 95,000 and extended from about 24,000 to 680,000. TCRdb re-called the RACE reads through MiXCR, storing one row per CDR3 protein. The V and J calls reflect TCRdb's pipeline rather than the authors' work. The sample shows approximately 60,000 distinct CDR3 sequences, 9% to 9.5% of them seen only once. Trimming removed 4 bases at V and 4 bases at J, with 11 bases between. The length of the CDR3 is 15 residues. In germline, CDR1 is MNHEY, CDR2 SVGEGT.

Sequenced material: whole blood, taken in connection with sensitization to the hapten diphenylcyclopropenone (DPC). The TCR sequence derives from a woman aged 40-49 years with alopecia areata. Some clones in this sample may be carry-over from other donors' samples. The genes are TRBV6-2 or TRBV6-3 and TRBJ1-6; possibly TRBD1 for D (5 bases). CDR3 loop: CASSSREGYNSPLHF. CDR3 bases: TGTGCCAGCAGTTCCAGAGAGGGGTATAATTCACCCCTCCACTTT.